The entry below describes one T cell receptor (beta chain). This clonotype has at least ten counts. The antigen it binds to is not known. No base-level quality is on record; no much larger clone is a single base apart. The cysteine opens and the phenylalanine closes a CDR3 of 16 amino acids. The entry retains the CDR3 DNA only, 48 bases that are in frame from base 1. The V end loses 8 bases and the J end loses 0 bases, and a stretch of 16 bases separates them. The sample's treatment or condition label is to be understood as: in vitro stimulation with specific CMV peptide epitopes to enrich CMV-specific T cells. This sample is part of a study of T cell repertoires in cytomegalovirus infection (dated by TCRdb to between 2017 and 2020). General notes on the study: Alongside well-studied HLA-B-restricted epitopes, the peptide stimulations were aimed at recently identified HLA-C-restricted CMV epitopes, whose presentation resists viral immunomodulation. Donor HLA type was relevant to the analysis, because carriage of CMV infection together with the matching HLA type was indicated by public TCR beta signatures.

General findings and caveats noted by the study authors: The ex vivo response was dominated by HLA-C-restricted CMV-specific TCR beta clonotypes, and the single most frequent clonotype in two of eight donors was supplied by these HLA-C-restricted clonotypes. In both this cohort and an independent cohort of some 380 donors, the cumulative frequency of public TCR beta family members distinguished carriers of CMV infection plus the relevant HLA type.

Sequencer: Illumina HiSeq 1500. The public reads were reprocessed in TCRdb via fastp at Q25 and MiXCR, keeping in-frame beta chains. Identical CDR3 protein sequences are pooled into one entry, listed with their most common genes and DNA. A total of about half a million distinct CDR3 sequences appear in this sample, roughly a third of them only once. The ten largest clones represent around a sixth of the sample. Specimen: cultured PBMCs, collected from culture after CMV antigen stimulation. The source is a human donor in good health (CMV status not recorded). Some clones in this sample may be carry-over from other donors' samples. The chain employs TRBV12-3 or TRBV12-4 and TRBJ2-2, with no confidently assigned D gene. CDR3 region: CASSPRQAANTGELFF. The DNA is as follows: TGTGCCAGCTCCCCCCGGCAGGCCGCGAACACCGGGGAGCTGTTTTTT.